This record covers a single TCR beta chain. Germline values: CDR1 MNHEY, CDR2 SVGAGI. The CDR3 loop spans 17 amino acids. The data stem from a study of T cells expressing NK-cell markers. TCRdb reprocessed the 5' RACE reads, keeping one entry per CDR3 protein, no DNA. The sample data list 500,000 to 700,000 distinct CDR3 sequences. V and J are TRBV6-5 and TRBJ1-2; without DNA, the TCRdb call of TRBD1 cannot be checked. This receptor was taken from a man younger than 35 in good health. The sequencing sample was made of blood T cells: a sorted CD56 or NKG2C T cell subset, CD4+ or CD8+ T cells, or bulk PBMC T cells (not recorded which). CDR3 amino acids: CASRPTGTGGAGYGYTF.